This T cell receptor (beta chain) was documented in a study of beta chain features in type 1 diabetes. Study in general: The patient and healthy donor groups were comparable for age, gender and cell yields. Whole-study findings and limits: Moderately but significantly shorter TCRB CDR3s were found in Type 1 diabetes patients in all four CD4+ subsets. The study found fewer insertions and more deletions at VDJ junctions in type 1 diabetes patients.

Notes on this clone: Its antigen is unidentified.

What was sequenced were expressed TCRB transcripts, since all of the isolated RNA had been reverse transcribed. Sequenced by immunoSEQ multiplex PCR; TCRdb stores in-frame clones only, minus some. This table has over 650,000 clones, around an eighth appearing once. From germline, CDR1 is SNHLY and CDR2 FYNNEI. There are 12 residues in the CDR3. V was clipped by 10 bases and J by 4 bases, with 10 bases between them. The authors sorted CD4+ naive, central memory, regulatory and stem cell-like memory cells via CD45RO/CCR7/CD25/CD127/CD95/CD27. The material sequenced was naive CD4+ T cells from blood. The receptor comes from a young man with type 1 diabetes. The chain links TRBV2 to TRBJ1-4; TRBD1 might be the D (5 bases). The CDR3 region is CATRGDNEKLFF. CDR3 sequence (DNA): TGTGCCACGCGGGGGGATAATGAAAAACTGTTTTTT.